This entry features one T cell receptor (beta chain) sequence. CDR3 length: 16 residues. Germline lookup yields CDR1 MNHEY and CDR2 SMNVEV (reference sequence). V trimming: 7 bases; J trimming: 4 bases; junction bases outside the gene matches: 9. The data belong to a study of T cell responses to AZD1222 COVID-19 vaccine. Libraries were prepared by immunoSEQ multiplex PCR; TCRdb keeps only in-frame clonotypes and omits some of them. The sample records over 130,000 clones, 88% being singletons. This sample comprised peripheral blood, obtained 28 days after the second AZD1222 dose. This chain uses TRBV27 with TRBJ1-6, with 8 bases aligning to TRBD1. This TCR came from an adult who received the AZD1222 COVID-19 vaccine. CDR3 DNA: TGTGCCAGCACCAGGACAGGGTCCTTGTATAATTCACCCCTCCACTTT. Protein product: CASTRTGSLYNSPLHF.